These T cell receptor beta chains were read from a single sample in a study of metastatic and nonmetastatic thyroid tumors. TCRdb called clones again from the PCR reads with MiXCR. The sample holds around 6,000 clones, around 31% seen once. Source material: adjacent normal tissue. Receptors originate from a male donor with papillary thyroid cancer or a benign thyroid nodule (not recorded which). Some clones in this sample may be carry-over from other donors' samples. Each CDR3 is given with its conserved first and last residue. A D gene is named only where the DNA matches it firmly. Only part of the rows carry a size: once, few, many, or a class if the clone is expanded.

d_gene	v_gene	j_gene	abundance	CDR3aa	CDR3nt
NA	TRBV7-9	TRBJ2-3	few	CASSPPLSTDTQYF	TGTGCCAGCAGCCCCCCGTTGAGCACAGATACGCAGTATTTT
TRBD1	TRBV12-3/TRBV12-4	TRBJ2-1	few	CASSLVGTGEQFF	TGTGCCAGCAGTTTAGTGGGGACAGGCGAGCAGTTCTTC
TRBD2	TRBV7-3	TRBJ2-1	medium-sized	CASSLSTSGRHNEQFF	TGTGCCAGCAGCTTGTCGACTAGCGGGAGGCACAATGAGCAGTTCTTC
NA	TRBV11-2	TRBJ1-3	NA	CASSLGSGGSSGNTIYF	TGTGCCAGCAGCTTAGGATCGGGCGGGTCCTCTGGAAACACCATATATTTT
NA	TRBV30	TRBJ1-6	NA	CAWSWGRSPLHF	TGTGCCTGGAGTTGGGGGAGGTCACCCCTCCACTTT
NA	TRBV4-1	TRBJ2-5	NA	CASSQDYGPKNTQYF	TGCGCCAGCAGCCAAGATTACGGGCCCAAAAATACCCAGTACTTC
NA	TRBV28	TRBJ2-5	few	CASSLHTRASEETQYF	TGTGCCAGCAGTTTGCACACCCGTGCCTCCGAGGAGACCCAGTACTTC
NA	TRBV6-4	TRBJ2-3	NA	CASSQAGGTDTQYF	TGTGCCAGCAGTCAGGCAGGGGGCACAGATACGCAGTATTTT
NA	TRBV27	TRBJ2-1	NA	CASSYTRMWGNEQFF	TGTGCCAGCAGTTACACTAGGATGTGGGGGAATGAGCAGTTCTTC
NA	TRBV29-1	TRBJ1-1	many	CSVDRGWDTEAFF	TGCAGCGTTGATCGGGGGTGGGACACTGAAGCTTTCTTT
TRBD1	TRBV12-3/TRBV12-4	TRBJ2-7	NA	CASTYGQGVSYEQYF	TGTGCCAGCACCTATGGACAGGGGGTTTCCTACGAGCAGTACTTC
NA	TRBV13	TRBJ2-7	medium-sized	CASSLGGAGAYEQYF	TGTGCCAGCAGCTTAGGAGGGGCGGGCGCCTACGAGCAGTACTTC
NA	TRBV30	TRBJ1-5	NA	CAWSALHQPQHF	TGTGCCTGGAGTGCCCTCCATCAGCCCCAGCATTTT
NA	TRBV7-6	TRBJ1-4	NA	CASSPRINGEKLFF	TGTGCCAGCAGCCCGCGTATCAATGGTGAAAAACTGTTTTTT
NA	TRBV20-1	TRBJ2-7	NA	CSASGADYYEQYF	TGCAGTGCTAGTGGAGCGGATTACTACGAGCAGTACTTC
NA	TRBV10-1	TRBJ2-1	few	CASIDPAGSVSNEQFF	TGCGCCAGCATTGACCCGGCGGGGAGCGTCAGCAATGAGCAGTTCTTC
NA	TRBV29-1	TRBJ1-2	few	CSVEEGQYYGYTF	TGCAGCGTTGAAGAAGGGCAGTACTATGGCTACACCTTC
TRBD2	TRBV12-3/TRBV12-4	TRBJ2-5	large	CASSPGTSGVEEETQYF	TGTGCCAGCAGCCCAGGGACTAGCGGGGTAGAGGAAGAGACCCAGTACTTC
TRBD1	TRBV6-2/TRBV6-3	TRBJ2-7	few	CASSYSIEQGNEQYF	TGTGCCAGCAGTTACTCGATCGAACAGGGGAACGAGCAGTACTTC
TRBD1	TRBV6-1	TRBJ1-5	NA	CASSESGTGYQPQHF	TGTGCCAGCAGTGAATCCGGGACAGGGTACCAGCCCCAGCATTTT
NA	TRBV27	TRBJ2-3	NA	CASKSGYGGTDTQYF	TGTGCCAGCAAATCGGGCTATGGGGGCACAGATACGCAGTATTTT
NA	TRBV6-5	TRBJ2-7	NA	CASSYSSTVGVPYEQYF	TGTGCCAGCAGTTACTCGTCCACGGTTGGGGTTCCGTACGAGCAGTACTTC
TRBD1	TRBV2	TRBJ1-3	NA	CASRLDRAGNTIYF	TGTGCCAGCAGACTTGACAGGGCTGGAAACACCATATATTTT
TRBD1	TRBV9	TRBJ1-1	NA	CASSETGGTEAFF	TGTGCCAGCAGTGAGACAGGGGGAACTGAAGCTTTCTTT
NA	TRBV4-1	TRBJ2-6	hyperexpanded	CASSQDPSGANVLTF	TGCGCCAGCAGCCAAGATCCCTCTGGGGCCAACGTCCTGACTTTC
NA	TRBV7-8	TRBJ2-3	NA	CVSSLWLSDTQYF	TGTGTCAGCAGCTTATGGTTATCAGATACGCAGTATTTT
NA	TRBV20-1	TRBJ1-1	medium-sized	CSARALEGPVTEAFF	TGCAGTGCTAGGGCCTTAGAGGGGCCGGTGACTGAAGCTTTCTTT
TRBD1	TRBV11-2	TRBJ1-1	few	CASSFHRQGLNTEAFF	TGTGCCAGCAGCTTCCACCGACAGGGCTTGAACACTGAAGCTTTCTTT
NA	TRBV6-1	TRBJ2-1	NA	CASRPQGSGYNEQFF	TGTGCCAGCAGGCCACAGGGAAGCGGATACAATGAGCAGTTCTTC
NA	TRBV6-1	TRBJ2-7	NA	CASSPPALAEQYF	TGTGCCAGCAGCCCTCCGGCCCTGGCCGAGCAGTACTTC
NA	TRBV27	TRBJ2-7	many	CASSTPGLNSYEQYF	TGTGCCAGCAGTACCCCGGGACTGAACTCCTACGAGCAGTACTTC
TRBD1	TRBV20-1	TRBJ2-1	NA	CSARPTDGTGVNEQFF	TGCAGTGCTAGACCGACCGATGGGACAGGGGTCAATGAGCAGTTCTTC
NA	TRBV24-1	TRBJ1-5	few	CATSDFWTYQPQHF	TGTGCCACCAGTGATTTCTGGACTTATCAGCCCCAGCATTTT
NA	TRBV4-2	TRBJ1-6	few	CASSQGDRGYSPLHF	TGTGCCAGCAGCCAAGGGGATAGGGGATATTCACCCCTCCACTTT
TRBD1	TRBV6-2/TRBV6-3	TRBJ2-5	NA	CATKPGQGRPQPGWTQYF	TGTGCCACTAAACCGGGACAGGGACGTCCACAACCGGGTTGGACCCAGTACTTC
NA	TRBV5-6	TRBJ1-5	medium-sized	CASSLGPIGNQPQHF	TGTGCCAGCAGTCTGGGGCCCATTGGCAATCAGCCCCAGCATTTT
NA	TRBV6-4	TRBJ2-6	few	CASSDSGSWANFLTF	TGTGCCAGCAGTGACTCGGGGTCTTGGGCCAACTTCCTTACTTTC
TRBD1	TRBV7-3	TRBJ2-1	many	CASSLNRGRDNEQFF	TGTGCCAGCAGCTTAAATAGGGGGCGCGACAATGAGCAGTTCTTC
NA	TRBV18	TRBJ1-3	NA	CASSPQGSGNTIYF	TGTGCCAGCTCACCACAGGGCTCCGGAAACACCATATATTTT
NA	TRBV20-1	TRBJ2-7	NA	CSAREEGYEQYF	TGCAGTGCTAGAGAGGAGGGCTACGAGCAGTACTTC
NA	TRBV2	TRBJ1-4	large	CASSYQRGEKLFF	TGTGCCAGCAGTTATCAAAGAGGAGAAAAACTGTTTTTT
NA	TRBV28	TRBJ2-5	few	CASSLARKETQYF	TGTGCCAGCAGTTTGGCTAGAAAAGAGACCCAGTACTTC
TRBD2	TRBV2	TRBJ2-1	once	CASRGAQTGTSVNEQFF	TGTGCCAGCAGGGGGGCCCAGACCGGGACTAGTGTCAATGAGCAGTTCTTC
TRBD2	TRBV19	TRBJ2-3	NA	CASSTWTSGIDTQYF	TGTGCCAGTAGTACCTGGACTAGCGGCATAGATACGCAGTATTTT
NA	TRBV27	TRBJ1-4	few	CASSLRAGRRVNEKLFF	TGTGCCAGCAGTTTAAGGGCCGGAAGGAGAGTTAATGAAAAACTGTTTTTT
NA	TRBV11-2	TRBJ2-5	NA	CASSSDGPGGTQYF	TGTGCCAGCAGCTCCGACGGGCCTGGTGGGACCCAGTACTTC
TRBD1	TRBV19	TRBJ2-6	once	CASSPGQGSGANVLTF	TGTGCCAGTAGTCCGGGACAGGGGTCTGGGGCCAACGTCCTGACTTTC
NA	TRBV19	TRBJ2-7	few	CASSRDSNPYEQYF	TGTGCCAGTAGCCGGGACTCCAACCCCTACGAGCAGTACTTC
NA	TRBV6-1	TRBJ2-7	few	CASSESWETSSYEQYF	TGTGCCAGCAGTGAATCCTGGGAGACCAGCTCCTACGAGCAGTACTTC
NA	TRBV6-1	TRBJ1-1	large	CASSEWAEAFF	TGTGCCAGCAGTGAATGGGCTGAAGCTTTCTTT
NA	TRBV20-1	TRBJ1-3	NA	CSAREGIVAGNTIYF	TGCAGTGCTAGAGAGGGTATCGTCGCTGGAAACACCATATATTTT
NA	TRBV20-1	TRBJ2-7	NA	CSARGRVGNYEQYF	TGCAGTGCTAGAGGTAGGGTGGGTAACTACGAGCAGTACTTC
TRBD1	TRBV6-1	TRBJ1-1	NA	CASSTPETGDAFF	TGTGCCAGCAGTACCCCCGAGACAGGGGATGCTTTCTTT